This T cell receptor (beta chain) was profiled in a study of post-analysis software for immune sequencing data. Study details: Progressive-relapsing, secondary progressive and relapsing-remitting multiple sclerosis were among the disease courses included.

The study, taken as a whole, reports: When patients were compared with controls, 4 or 5 TRBV segments were more frequent, TRBV5-6, TRBV5-1 and TRBV20-1 among them.

V lost 6 bases to trimming and J lost 9 bases; unmatched junction nucleotides: 16. Germline values: CDR1 SGHTA, CDR2 FQGNSA. The CDR3 runs to 16 residues. cDNA libraries for TCR beta contained unique molecular identifiers. TCRdb recomputed calls from the PCR reads with MiXCR, one row per CDR3 protein. Among around 770,000 distinct CDR3 sequences listed, about 45% were seen once. This clonotype has only a few counts. Its specificity is unknown. The sequenced material came from blood. This sequence joins TRBV7-2 and TRBJ2-1, with 8 bases aligning to TRBD1. The source of this sequence is a girl aged 5-17 years with multiple sclerosis. In DNA form, the CDR3 reads TGTGCCAGCAGAAACACAGGGGGAAAGAGGCGAAGTGAGCAGTTCTTC. It specifies CASRNTGGKRRSEQFF.